These 19 T cell receptor beta chains were all obtained from the same sample, sequenced in a study of cytomegalovirus exposure and HLA in healthy donors. Amplification used 60 Vbeta primers and 13 Jbeta primers. TCRdb's table, derived via immunoSEQ multiplex PCR, lists solely in-frame clones and lacks some. The sample shows about 210,000 clones, roughly 82% of them seen only once. Sequencing was performed on PBMCs. These receptors were taken from a man aged 40-49 years in good health and CMV-seropositive.

In regard to this clone: The sample holds other DNA sequences that translate to the same CDR3. This chain connects TRBV6-5 to TRBJ1-1; D is unresolved. V was shortened by 0 bases and J by 0 bases, with 8 bases between the two germline ends. Germline CDR1 reads MNHEY; CDR2 reads SVGAGI. The CDR3 is 15 residues long. CDR3 DNA sequence: TGTGCCAGCAGTTACTCGCCGAGGATGAACACTGAAGCTTTCTTT. It yields the protein CASSYSPRMNTEAFF.

This chain connects TRBV13 to TRBJ2-7; TRBD2 aligns across 16 bases. V was pared by 5 bases and J by 6 bases, with 7 bases of the junction left unmatched. The germline V gene has CDR1 PRHDT and CDR2 FYEKMQ (reference sequence). This CDR3 contains 16 residues. This CDR3 reads CASSNGTSGRASEQYV. For the CDR3, the DNA is TGTGCCAGCAGCAATGGGACTAGCGGGAGGGCCTCCGAGCAGTACGTC.

This chain links TRBV9 with TRBJ2-5; 8 nucleotides align to TRBD2. This CDR3 contains 14 residues. V lost 2 bases, J lost 5 bases, and 5 bases stayed unmatched. CDR1 SGDLS and CDR2 YYNGEE come from the germline V gene. This chain's CDR3 is CASSVGGGRETQYF. The CDR3 DNA sequence: TGTGCCAGCAGCGTCGGGGGGGGACGCGAGACCCAGTACTTC.

The rearrangement links TRBV9 to TRBJ2-7; 10 bases are a match to TRBD2. This CDR3 region has 15 residues. V dropped 0 bases and J dropped 6; count of bases not matched to a gene: 6. Germline CDR1 is SGDLS and CDR2 is YYNGEE. This CDR3 reads CASSVDLAGVSEQYF. The DNA for the CDR3 is TGTGCCAGCAGCGTAGATCTAGCGGGAGTGTCCGAGCAGTACTTC.

This clone was observed a single time. The chain carries TRBV9 and TRBJ1-1; D perhaps matches TRBD1 (5 bases). Trimming removed 4 bases at V and 4 bases at J, with 17 bases between. This CDR3 region has 15 residues. Germline V gene data show CDR1 as SGDLS and CDR2 as YYNGEE. The CDR3 coding sequence is TGTGCCAGCAGCCCTCAAATGGGGGGGGGCACTGAAGCTTTCTTT. The encoded protein is CASSPQMGGGTEAFF.

J is TRBJ2-5 and V is TRBV7-9, with a tentative D call TRBD2 (6 bases). With the DNA end fitting TRBJ2-7 better, the J assignment may be wrong. This CDR3 spans 14 amino acids. Germline CDR1 and CDR2: SEHNR and FQNEAQ (reference sequence). In nucleotides, the CDR3 is TGTGCCAGCAGCTCCCGGGGACTCCCCTACGAGCAGTACTTC. Amino acid sequence: CASSSRGLPYEQYF.

The gene calls are TRBV6-5 and TRBJ1-2; 8 bases fit TRBD1. V trimming: 8 bases; J trimming: 4 bases; junction bases outside the gene matches: 12. This CDR3 has 15 residues. Germline V CDR1 and CDR2: MNHEY, SVGAGI. Here the CDR3 DNA reads TGTGCCAGCTTTTTTCAGGGGGCCGGGGCCTATGGCTACACCTTC. It translates to CASFFQGAGAYGYTF.

The rearrangement joins TRBV5-1 to TRBJ2-2; D may be TRBD1 (6 bases). Trimming removed 0 bases from V and 3 bases from J, with 12 bases in between. This CDR3 has 16 amino acids. Germline V gene data show CDR1 as SGHRS and CDR2 as YFSETQ. The CDR3 DNA reads TGCGCCAGCAGCTTGGGCGTAGGGGGAGACACCGGGGAGCTGTTTTTT. Its translation is CASSLGVGGDTGELFF.

The rearrangement links TRBV2 to TRBJ1-5; 7 bases are a match to TRBD1. The V gene's germline CDR1 is SNHLY and CDR2 FYNNEI. This CDR3 spans 13 amino acids. Trimming removed 4 bases from V and 8 bases from J; junction bases left unmatched: 5. This CDR3 reads CASSGGRGEPQHF. The CDR3 nucleotides are TGTGCCAGCAGTGGCGGCAGGGGGGAGCCCCAGCATTTT.

For the CDR3, the DNA is TGTGCCAGCAGCAGAGGACAGGGTTTCTATGGCTACACCTTC. Residues: CASSRGQGFYGYTF. The V and J genes are TRBV7-9 and TRBJ1-2; 8 bases match TRBD1. Germline V gene sequence: CDR1 SEHNR, CDR2 FQNEAQ (reference sequence). CDR3 size: 14 residues. V shed 5 bases and J 4 bases; nucleotides not matched to a gene: 6.

The chain employs TRBV11-2 and TRBJ2-1, with D possibly being TRBD2 (5 bases). CDR3 length: 14 amino acids. V lost 1 base, J lost 6 bases, and 10 bases lay in between. Germline-derived CDR1 and CDR2 are SGHAT and FQNNGV. Written as DNA, the CDR3 is TGTGCCAGCAGCTTAGTTAGGGAGAGCAATGAGCAGTTCTTC. This translates into CASSLVRESNEQFF.

This chain's CDR3 is CASSLWPGVEQYV. For the CDR3, the DNA is TGTGCCAGCAGTTTATGGCCGGGGGTCGAGCAGTACGTC. The gene calls are TRBV28 and TRBJ2-7; weak D call: TRBD2 (6 bases). Germline V CDR1 and CDR2: MDHEN, SYDVKM. This CDR3 contains 13 residues. Trimming took off 0 bases at V and 6 bases at J, with 9 bases between the two ends.

The J gene is TRBJ2-1, the V gene TRBV15; D uncertain. Trimming left V 0 bases short and J 0 bases short, with 12 bases between. The CDR3 extends over 17 amino acids. Germline V gene sequence: CDR1 LNHNV, CDR2 YYDKDF (reference sequence). The chain's CDR3 is CATSRDLDLSSYNEQFF. The DNA of the CDR3 is TGTGCCACCAGCAGAGATTTAGACTTGAGCTCCTACAATGAGCAGTTCTTC.

The CDR3 loop reads CASSQGTYREKLFF. CDR3 bases: TGTGCCAGCAGCCAAGGGACATATCGGGAAAAACTGTTTTTT. This chain uses TRBV5-5 with TRBJ1-4; the D gene is possibly TRBD1 (6 bases). CDR3 length: 14 amino acids. The V gene lost 4 bases and the J gene lost 8 bases, with 15 bases spanning the gap. Germline V gives CDR1 SGHKS, CDR2 YYEKEE (reference sequence).

The chain joins TRBV7-8 to TRBJ2-7; a possible D gene is TRBD2 (5 bases). Germline V gene lookup returns CDR1 SGHVS and CDR2 FQNEAQ. The CDR3 spans 16 residues. Trimming left V 1 base short and J 3 bases short, with 16 bases between. The CDR3 reads CASSLEGLSRGYEQYV. CDR3 in DNA: TGTGCCAGCAGCTTAGAAGGACTGTCGCGAGGCTACGAGCAGTACGTC.

The chain has TRBV5-8 and TRBJ2-3, with 9 nucleotides matching TRBD2. CDR3 length equals 18 residues. Germline trimming cut 0 bases from V and 2 bases from J; bases unmatched to any gene: 10. CDR1 is SGHTS, CDR2 YDEGEE, per germline. The DNA for the CDR3 is TGTGCCAGCAGCTTGGCTCTAGGTCTAGCGGGATTCACAGATACGCAGTATTTT. Its translation is CASSLALGLAGFTDTQYF.

V usage is TRBV19 and J usage is TRBJ1-2, with TRBD1 identical over 9 bases. The CDR3 is made up of 13 amino acids. The ends lost 5 bases at V and 5 bases at J; junction bases unmatched: 3. Germline values: CDR1 LNHDA, CDR2 SQIVND (reference sequence). The CDR3 here is CASSVGTGYGYTF. In DNA, the CDR3 is TGTGCCAGTAGTGTCGGGACAGGGTATGGCTACACCTTC.

CDR3 DNA: TGTGCCAGCAGGGTACAGGGGGCGCCCGGGGAGCTGTTTTTT. Residues: CASRVQGAPGELFF. This chain links TRBV6-1 with TRBJ2-2; 9 nucleotides align to TRBD1. V shed 6 bases, J shed 6 bases, and the junction held 5 bases outside the gene matches. Germline V lookup: CDR1 MNHNS, CDR2 SASEGT. The CDR3 is 14 amino acids.

For the CDR3, the DNA is TGTGCCATCACAGGAAAAGGGACTGAAGCTTTCTTT. Protein: CAITGKGTEAFF. This chain joins TRBV7-8 and TRBJ1-1, with a tentative D call TRBD1 (5 bases). This CDR3 has 12 amino acids. The V and J ends lost 10 bases and 5 bases respectively, with 14 bases between them. Germline CDR1 and CDR2: SGHVS and FQNEAQ.